This is a list of T cell receptor beta chains from one sample in a study of Ad26.COV2.S vaccination and SARS-CoV-2 variants. Here immunoSEQ multiplex PCR was the method, and the copy in TCRdb shows in-frame clones only, minus some. The sample consists of around 400,000 clones, roughly 80% of them appearing once. Material: peripheral blood, obtained in a trial of Ad26.COV2.S vaccine versus placebo. Receptors were obtained from a person between 18 and 59 years old who received the Ad26.COV2.S COVID-19 vaccine or a placebo. Each CDR3 is given with its conserved first and last residue. The D gene is left open where the match is weak. Clone size appears in some rows only: once, few, many, or a class for an expanded clone.

V: TRBV21-1; J: TRBJ1-2; size: .; D: .; DNA: TGTGCCAGCAGCGAGAATTTCCCGGGACAAAAGGGCTACACCTTC; CDR3: CASSENFPGQKGYTF
V: TRBV27; J: TRBJ2-3; size: .; D: .; DNA: TGTGCCAGCAGTCTTACCCGACTATACCCGCAGTATTTT; CDR3: CASSLTRLYPQYF
V: TRBV4-2; J: TRBJ1-5; size: .; D: TRBD1; DNA: TGTGCCAGCAGCAACGGACAGGGACGCAATCAGCCCCAGCATTTT; CDR3: CASSNGQGRNQPQHF
V: TRBV7-8; J: TRBJ1-1; size: .; D: TRBD1; DNA: TGTGCCAGCAGCACAATACAGGGGTACACTGAAGCTTTCTTT; CDR3: CASSTIQGYTEAFF
V: TRBV3-1/TRBV3-2; J: TRBJ2-3; size: .; D: .; DNA: TGTGCCAGCAGCCACCGCGGGGCCACAGATACGCAGTATTTT; CDR3: CASSHRGATDTQYF
V: TRBV18; J: TRBJ2-2; size: .; D: .; DNA: TGTGCCAGCTCACATTCACTAGACACGAACACCGGGGAGCTGTTTTTT; CDR3: CASSHSLDTNTGELFF
V: TRBV5-1; J: TRBJ2-7; size: .; D: .; DNA: TGCGCCAGCAGGGCCGGGACAACTAGCTCCTACGAGCAGTACTTC; CDR3: CASRAGTTSSYEQYF
V: TRBV5-1; J: TRBJ2-2; size: once; D: .; DNA: TGCGCCAGCAGCTTGGGAGGGGCGGACACCGGGGAGCTGTTTTTT; CDR3: CASSLGGADTGELFF
V: TRBV6-6; J: TRBJ2-2; size: .; D: .; DNA: TGTGCCAGCAGTCTCGGGACCGCTCACACCGGGGAGCTGTTTTTT; CDR3: CASSLGTAHTGELFF
V: TRBV4-1; J: TRBJ2-1; size: .; D: TRBD2; DNA: TGCGCCAGCAGCCAAGGGGTTCCTAAAGCTAGCGGGACCCACAATGAGCAGTTCTTC; CDR3: CASSQGVPKASGTHNEQFF
V: TRBV3-1/TRBV3-2; J: TRBJ2-7; size: .; D: .; DNA: TGTGCCAGCAGCCAATCTGGTAACCCCTACGAGCAGTACTTC; CDR3: CASSQSGNPYEQYF
V: TRBV10-3; J: TRBJ2-7; size: .; D: TRBD1; DNA: TGTGCCATCAGCCCACAGGGGTACGAGCAGTACTTC; CDR3: CAISPQGYEQYF
V: TRBV10-3; J: TRBJ2-5; size: .; D: TRBD2; DNA: TGTGCCATCAGGGGGAGGGAAGAGACCCAGTACTTC; CDR3: CAIRGREETQYF
V: TRBV29-1; J: TRBJ1-2; size: .; D: .; DNA: TGCAGCGTTGCTACGGGTCCCTACTATGGCTACACCTTC; CDR3: CSVATGPYYGYTF
V: TRBV6-5; J: TRBJ1-6; size: .; D: TRBD1; DNA: TGTGCCAGCAGCGCGGCAGGGACAGGGGGCCTTGGCCTCCACTTT; CDR3: CASSAAGTGGLGLHF
V: TRBV25-1; J: TRBJ2-2; size: .; D: TRBD1; DNA: TGTGCCAGCAGTGGGGGTTACAGGGGGCGTAGGGACGGGGAGCTGTTTTTT; CDR3: CASSGGYRGRRDGELFF
V: TRBV9; J: TRBJ2-3; size: .; D: .; DNA: TGTGCCAGCAGCGTAGTATCGGGGGTAGATACGCAGTATTTT; CDR3: CASSVVSGVDTQYF
V: TRBV5-1; J: TRBJ2-2; size: .; D: TRBD2; DNA: TGCGCCAGCAGCGGAATACCGGGACTAGCTACCGGGGAGCTGTTTTTT; CDR3: CASSGIPGLATGELFF
V: TRBV7-6; J: TRBJ1-5; size: .; D: .; DNA: TGTGCCAGCAGCTTAAGCTCTGGTGCCAATCAGCCCCAGCATTTT; CDR3: CASSLSSGANQPQHF
V: TRBV1; J: TRBJ2-3; size: .; D: .; DNA: TGCACCAGCATGGGTGGGGGACCCACTAACACAGATACGCAGTATTTT; CDR3: CTSMGGGPTNTDTQYF
V: TRBV6-5; J: TRBJ2-2; size: .; D: .; DNA: TGTGCCAGCACCCCCGGGGGAGTCACCGGGGAGCTGTTTTTT; CDR3: CASTPGGVTGELFF
V: TRBV4-3; J: TRBJ2-5; size: .; D: TRBD2; DNA: TGCGCCAGCAGCCAAGAGTTTCGGCGCTTCCTAGCGGGGGGCGGCGAGACCCAGTACTTC; CDR3: CASSQEFRRFLAGGGETQYF
V: TRBV27; J: TRBJ1-5; size: .; D: .; DNA: TGTGCCAGCAGTCAGGGACGGAATCAGCCCCAGCATTTT; CDR3: CASSQGRNQPQHF
V: TRBV5-1; J: TRBJ1-1; size: .; D: .; DNA: TGCGCCAGCAGCTTGAGTAGGGAATCGATCACTGAAGCTTTCTTT; CDR3: CASSLSRESITEAFF
V: TRBV6-5; J: TRBJ1-4; size: .; D: .; DNA: TGTGCCAGCAGTTCCCCGGACAAGGAGGGTGAAAAACTGTTTTTT; CDR3: CASSSPDKEGEKLFF
V: TRBV9; J: TRBJ1-3; size: .; D: TRBD1; DNA: TGTGCCAGCAGCGAGACAGGGTGGGGAAACACCATATATTTT; CDR3: CASSETGWGNTIYF
V: TRBV6-2/TRBV6-3; J: TRBJ1-1; size: .; D: .; DNA: TGTGCCAGCAGTTACTCGATCGGGGGTGGCACTGAAGCTTTCTTT; CDR3: CASSYSIGGGTEAFF
V: TRBV7-3; J: TRBJ2-5; size: .; D: TRBD2; DNA: TGTGCCAGCAGCCCAGGACTAGCGGGAGGGTCCGGGGAGACCCAGTACTTC; CDR3: CASSPGLAGGSGETQYF
V: TRBV19; J: TRBJ2-2; size: .; D: .; DNA: TGTGCCAGTAGTATAGGCCAGCCCGGGGAGCTGTTTTTT; CDR3: CASSIGQPGELFF
V: TRBV5-1; J: TRBJ1-1; size: .; D: .; DNA: TGCGCCAGCAGCTTGTCAGGGAAAACTGAAGCTTTCTTT; CDR3: CASSLSGKTEAFF
V: TRBV11-3; J: TRBJ2-7; size: .; D: .; DNA: TGTGCCAGCACCGGTAACCGGGGGGAGCAGTACTTC; CDR3: CASTGNRGEQYF
V: TRBV12-5; J: TRBJ2-2; size: .; D: .; DNA: TGTGCTAGTGTTGGGTGGACCGGGGAGCTGTTTTTT; CDR3: CASVGWTGELFF
V: TRBV30; J: TRBJ1-5; size: .; D: .; DNA: TGTGCCTGGAGTGTCTCCAGAAATAGCAATCAGCCCCAGCATTTT; CDR3: CAWSVSRNSNQPQHF
V: TRBV28; J: TRBJ1-6; size: .; D: .; DNA: TGTGCCAGCAGTCTATATCCCCCGGGCATAGGGAATTCACCCCTCCACTTT; CDR3: CASSLYPPGIGNSPLHF
V: TRBV19; J: TRBJ1-2; size: .; D: .; DNA: TGTGCCAGTAGTATAGATCTTGGGGGAGGCTACACCTTC; CDR3: CASSIDLGGGYTF
V: TRBV7-9; J: TRBJ1-6; size: once; D: TRBD1; DNA: TGTGCCAGCAACCGCCTCGGACAGGAGCCAAGCCCCCTCCACTTT; CDR3: CASNRLGQEPSPLHF